This T cell receptor (beta chain) was identified in a study of T-cell memory formation after mild COVID-19. TCR alpha and TCR beta cDNA libraries with sample barcodes and UMIs came from 5'RACE using constant-segment primers. TCRdb re-called the 5' RACE reads with MiXCR, one entry per CDR3 protein. The table includes fewer than 350,000 distinct CDR3 sequences, about 20% detected once. Sequencing used PBMCs or a T cell subset sorted from them (not recorded which). The TCR sequence derives from a man between 18 and 29 years old who had mild COVID-19 (a few samples of this study predate the infection). Cell type and time point are not known.

The CDR3 region is CASSQEGQRPYEGQYF. The DNA for the CDR3 is TGTGCCAGCAGCCAAGAGGGGCAGAGGCCATATGAGGGCCAGTACTTC. The V gene is TRBV3-1, the J gene TRBJ2-5, with D perhaps given as TRBD1 or TRBD2 (5 bases each). V dropped 0 bases and J dropped 10 bases, with 21 bases sitting between them. The CDR3 consists of 16 residues. Looked up from germline, CDR1 is LGHDT and CDR2 is YNNKEL (reference sequence).